The rows below give T cell receptor beta chains drawn from one sample of a study of cytotoxic CD8 clonotypes in ibrutinib-treated CLL. The table came from immunoSEQ multiplex PCR; TCRdb's copy has only in-frame clones and leaves some out. Found here are roughly 160,000 clones, about four fifths of them singletons; the top ten hold approximately 2%. The sequencing here drew on PBMCs, taken after 12 months of ibrutinib treatment. The receptors shown here come from a human donor with chronic lymphocytic leukemia. The CDR3 runs from the conserved cysteine through the conserved F or W. D genes are given only for firm matches. Clone size is given for some rows only: seen once, a few or many times, or a class if the clone is expanded.

>TRBV5-1|few|TRBJ1-2|TRBD1
TGCGCCAGCAGACAGGACAGGCACAACTATGGCTACACCTTC
CASRQDRHNYGYTF
>TRBV29-1|NA|TRBJ1-1|NA
TGCAGCGCCAGAGGGGGGCTGAACACTGAAGCTTTCTTT
CSARGGLNTEAFF
>TRBV25-1|NA|TRBJ2-7|NA
TGTGCCAGCAGGGGCTTTGGGAGGTACGAGCAGTACTTC
CASRGFGRYEQYF
>TRBV6-5|NA|TRBJ2-7|TRBD2
TGTGCCAGCAGTTACCGGGAGGGACAATTCTACGAGCAGTACTTC
CASSYREGQFYEQYF
>TRBV29-1|NA|TRBJ2-3|TRBD2
TGCAGCGTTGAACGGGGGGACGGCACAGATACGCAGTATTTT
CSVERGDGTDTQYF
>TRBV9|NA|TRBJ2-7|TRBD1
TGTGCCAGCAGCGTAGGGACAGGGGCCTACGAGCAGTACTTC
CASSVGTGAYEQYF
>TRBV6-5|NA|TRBJ1-2|NA
TGTGCCAGCAGTTACTCTCCAGGGATTAACTATGGCTACACCTTC
CASSYSPGINYGYTF
>TRBV29-1|NA|TRBJ2-7|NA
TGCAGCGTGGGGCGAATTTTGGGCGGCGAGCAGTACTTC
CSVGRILGGEQYF
>TRBV30|NA|TRBJ2-7|NA
TGTGCCTGGAGTTTTGGGGACCAGGGCGAGCAGTACTTC
CAWSFGDQGEQYF
>TRBV7-8|NA|TRBJ2-5|TRBD2
TGTGCCAGCAGCTTAGCGATGCGGGAGGTCCAAGAGACCCAGTACTTC
CASSLAMREVQETQYF
>TRBV27|once|TRBJ2-7|TRBD1
TGTGCCAGCAGTTTATGGGGACAGGGGGCAAGCGAGCAGTACTTC
CASSLWGQGASEQYF
>TRBV27|NA|TRBJ2-7|NA
TGTGCCAGCAGTTACGAGGCAGGTAGCTCCTACGAGCAGTACTTC
CASSYEAGSSYEQYF
>TRBV2|many|TRBJ2-7|TRBD1
TGTGCCAGCAACAAATATTTGGGACAGGAGCAGTACTTC
CASNKYLGQEQYF
>TRBV7-6|NA|TRBJ1-1|NA
TGTGCCAGCAGCTTCCAAGAGAACACTGAAGCTTTCTTT
CASSFQENTEAFF
>TRBV4-2|NA|TRBJ1-2|NA
TGTGCCAGCAGCCAAGGGGCTTTACGGGCAGCAGCTAACTATGGCTACACCTTC
CASSQGALRAAANYGYTF
>TRBV11-2|NA|TRBJ1-4|NA
TGTGCCAGCAGCAGAAGGACAGATGAAAAACTGTTTTTT
CASSRRTDEKLFF
>TRBV6-5|NA|TRBJ2-7|NA
TGTGCCAGCAGTCAGGGAAGCGAGCAGTACTTC
CASSQGSEQYF
>TRBV6-1|NA|TRBJ2-6|NA
TGTGCCAGCAGTTTGGGAGTTTCTGGGGCCAACGTCCTGACTTTC
CASSLGVSGANVLTF
>TRBV7-2|NA|TRBJ2-7|TRBD2
TGTGCCAGCAGCTTAGCCGCACTAGCGGGCCTCTACGAGCAGTACTTC
CASSLAALAGLYEQYF
>TRBV19|NA|TRBJ1-5|NA
TGTGCCAGTAGTGCCTCCCGGCAGCCCCAGCATTTT
CASSASRQPQHF
>TRBV10-2|NA|TRBJ1-2|TRBD1
TGCGCCAGCAGTGTGGGACAGGGGCATGGCTACACCTTC
CASSVGQGHGYTF
>TRBV19|NA|TRBJ1-5|TRBD1
TGTGCCAGTAGTGCCGGACAGGGTAGCAATCAGCCCCAGCATTTT
CASSAGQGSNQPQHF
>TRBV10-3|NA|TRBJ2-5|TRBD1
TGTGCCATCCGCGGGGACAGGGAGACCCAGTACTTC
CAIRGDRETQYF
>TRBV5-5|NA|TRBJ1-1|TRBD1
TGTGCCACCTCCCCGGACAGGGGCACTGAAGCTTTCTTT
CATSPDRGTEAFF
>TRBV5-6|few|TRBJ1-2|NA
TGTGCCAGCACGCCCATGGGGGGCGGACTCTATGGCTACACCTTC
CASTPMGGGLYGYTF
>TRBV4-1|few|TRBJ2-7|NA
TGCGCCAGCAGCCAAGACGGACACCTCTCCTACGAGCAGTACTTC
CASSQDGHLSYEQYF
>TRBV7-2|NA|TRBJ2-3|TRBD2
TGTGCCAGCAGCGGGCGGGTGGCAGGTTCGGGGGGTACGCAGTATTTT
CASSGRVAGSGGTQYF
>TRBV9|NA|TRBJ1-5|NA
TGTGCCAGCAGCGTAGCCCCCAATCAGCCCCAGCATTTT
CASSVAPNQPQHF
>TRBV6-5|NA|TRBJ1-2|NA
TGTGCCAGCAGTTACTCGGACGGTTTTAACTATGGCTACACCTTC
CASSYSDGFNYGYTF
>TRBV27|NA|TRBJ2-3|NA
TGTGCCAGCAGTTTAGGGGGACTGGCTAGCACAGATACGCAGTATTTT
CASSLGGLASTDTQYF
>TRBV9|NA|TRBJ2-7|TRBD2
TGTGCCAGCAGCGGAACTAGCGGCTCCTACGAGCAGTACTTC
CASSGTSGSYEQYF
>TRBV6-5|NA|TRBJ2-7|NA
TGTGCCAGCAGTTACGGGCAGACCTACGAGCAGTACTTC
CASSYGQTYEQYF
>TRBV7-2|NA|TRBJ2-1|TRBD2
TGTGCCAGCAGCCCGACGAGCGGGAGTTACAATGAGCAGTTCTTC
CASSPTSGSYNEQFF
>TRBV2|NA|TRBJ2-4|NA
TGTGCCAGCAGTGAACCGGGACTGGGGGTGGACATTCAGTACTTC
CASSEPGLGVDIQYF
>TRBV6-6|NA|TRBJ2-7|NA
TGTGCCAGCAGTTACCAACAGGGCGCCTACGAGCAGTACTTC
CASSYQQGAYEQYF
>TRBV7-6|NA|TRBJ2-7|NA
TGTGCCAGCAGCTCAGGGGGGGTTGTCGACGAGCAGTACTTC
CASSSGGVVDEQYF
>TRBV7-9|NA|TRBJ1-3|TRBD1
TGTGCCAGCAGCTCGCCGGGACAGGGAAACACCATATATTTT
CASSSPGQGNTIYF
>TRBV2|NA|TRBJ1-2|TRBD1
TGTGCCAGTCGACAGCAGGGGGTGGGAGGCTACACCTTC
CASRQQGVGGYTF
>TRBV19|once|TRBJ1-2|NA
TGTGCCAGTAGTTATCGAAGAACAGGGAGCTATGGCTACACCTTC
CASSYRRTGSYGYTF
>TRBV7-9|NA|TRBJ1-5|NA
TGTGCCAGCAGCCCCGGGGGTAGCAATCAGCCCCAGCATTTT
CASSPGGSNQPQHF
>TRBV28|NA|TRBJ2-7|TRBD2
TGTGCCAGCAGTGAGGCACAGCGGGGGTATTACGAGCAGTACTTC
CASSEAQRGYYEQYF
>TRBV18|NA|TRBJ2-5|TRBD2
TGTGCCAGCTCCCCGACCCCTGCGGGGGGCCAAGAGACCCAGTACTTC
CASSPTPAGGQETQYF
>TRBV6-6|NA|TRBJ1-2|TRBD1
TGTGCCAGCAGACTGCAGGGGGCGATTGGCTACACCTTC
CASRLQGAIGYTF
>TRBV2|NA|TRBJ1-4|NA
TGTGCCAGCAGTTTTCAGGGTACCCTCAGTGAAAAACTGTTTTTT
CASSFQGTLSEKLFF
>TRBV7-3|NA|TRBJ2-3|TRBD2
TGTGCCAGCAGCTTTAGCGGGGGGGCAGATACGCAGTATTTT
CASSFSGGADTQYF
>TRBV6-5|NA|TRBJ1-6|TRBD1
TGTGCCAGCAGCACCGGAACAGGGGGTAATTCACCCCTCCACTTT
CASSTGTGGNSPLHF
>TRBV5-1|NA|TRBJ1-1|TRBD1
TGCGCCAGCAGCTCAGGACAGGGAGCCACTGAAGCTTTCTTT
CASSSGQGATEAFF
>TRBV27|few|TRBJ2-3|NA
TGTGCCAGCAGTTTATGGAGCACAGATACGCAGTATTTT
CASSLWSTDTQYF
>TRBV28|NA|TRBJ2-7|TRBD2
TGTGCCAGCAGTTTACCGCCTCTAGCGGGAGAGACCTACGAGCAGTACTTC
CASSLPPLAGETYEQYF
>TRBV28|few|TRBJ1-1|NA
TGTGCCAGCAGACAACATAGACGGAACACTGAAGCTTTCTTT
CASRQHRRNTEAFF
>TRBV5-8|NA|TRBJ2-1|TRBD2
TGTGCCAGCAGCTTGCTGGCGGGAGGTTTTTACAATGAGCAGTTCTTC
CASSLLAGGFYNEQFF
>TRBV5-1|NA|TRBJ1-1|NA
TGCGCCAGCGGCCAGGGTGCTGGTAGCACTGAAGCTTTCTTT
CASGQGAGSTEAFF
>TRBV29-1|NA|TRBJ2-2|NA
TGCAGCGTTGTTGGGTCATCGAACACCGGGGAGCTGTTTTTT
CSVVGSSNTGELFF